This T cell receptor beta chain was identified in a study of T cell responses to AZD1222 COVID-19 vaccine. The overall study: Second-dose schedules of about 4 or about 12 weeks were combined.

Study-level results: Spike-specific TCR breadth and depth both grew after two AZD1222 doses.

Sequenced by immunoSEQ multiplex PCR; TCRdb stores in-frame clones only, minus some. The sample lists about 110,000 clones, 80% to 85% occurring once. The CDR3 contains 15 residues. Germline CDR1 reads SGHTA; CDR2 reads FQGNSA. V was clipped by 1 base and J by 0 bases, with 9 bases between them. To note about this clone: Antigen unknown.

V and J are TRBV7-2 and TRBJ1-1, with D unclear. The specimen was peripheral blood, collected on day 0 of AZD1222 vaccination. This TCR derives from an adult in good health. DNA for the CDR3: TGTGCCAGCAGCTTAGGAGGACGGCTGAACACTGAAGCTTTCTTT. Amino acid sequence: CASSLGGRLNTEAFF.